Below are 18 T cell receptor beta chains sequenced from a single sample in a study of blood T cell repertoires in COVID-19. Clones were read by immunoSEQ multiplex PCR, and TCRdb kept only the in-frame ones, dropping some. This repertoire shows about 320,000 clones, about 87% found once; its top ten account for around 5%. What was sequenced was PBMCs or T cells enriched from blood (not recorded which). These receptors came from a man between 25 and 39 years old who had recovered from COVID-19.

The chain uses TRBV29-1 and TRBJ1-2; D perhaps matches TRBD1 (5 bases). Germline V lookup: CDR1 SQVTM, CDR2 ANQGSEA. The CDR3 length is 12 residues. V lost 6 bases and J lost 4, with 12 bases in between. The CDR3 here is CSVLDSLYGYTF. The CDR3 DNA follows: TGCAGCGTCCTTGACAGCCTCTATGGCTACACCTTC.

This clone was found once. This chain connects TRBV2 to TRBJ2-7, with 9 bases identical to TRBD1. Germline-derived CDR1 and CDR2 are SNHLY and FYNNEI. The CDR3 loop spans 14 amino acids. Trimming at V came to 6 bases and at J to 5 bases, leaving 8 bases not matched to a gene. The CDR3 coding sequence is TGTGCCAGCAGAGGGACAGGGTCGACCCACGAGCAGTACTTC. It encodes CASRGTGSTHEQYF. Using reference TRBV2 and TRBJ2-7 for the parts outside the CDR3, the full variable domain is EPEVTQTPSHQVTQMGQEVILRCVPISNHLYFYWYRQILGQKVEFLVSFYNNEISEKSEIFDDQFSVERPDGSNFTLKIRSTKLEDSAMYFCASRGTGSTHEQYFGPGTRLTVT.

V gene TRBV3-1 (or the pseudogene TRBV3-2) combines with J gene TRBJ1-1; 7 nucleotides match TRBD1. CDR1 is LGHDT and CDR2 is YNNKEL in the germline V gene (reference sequence). The CDR3 consists of 15 residues. V was clipped by 3 bases and J by 1 base; unmatched bases: 5. For the CDR3, the DNA is TGTGCCAGCAGCCACGTTTGGACAGGGAACACTGAAGCTTTCTTT. Its protein is CASSHVWTGNTEAFF.

The chain is built from TRBV5-1 and TRBJ2-1; 9 nucleotides agree with TRBD2. V gave up 7 bases and J gave up 0 bases; unmatched junction bases: 17. This CDR3 contains 19 residues. CDR1 SGHRS and CDR2 YFSETQ come from the germline V gene. The CDR3: CASGLKIAGEPSSYNEQFF. Here the CDR3 DNA reads TGCGCCAGCGGGTTAAAGATAGCGGGGGAGCCGAGCTCCTACAATGAGCAGTTCTTC.

This chain connects TRBV4-2 to TRBJ2-7; 7 bases match TRBD2. Germline CDR1 is LGHNA and CDR2 is YNFKEQ. The CDR3 consists of 16 residues. Trimming cost V 1 base and J 0 bases; bases outside gene matches: 6. CDR3 bases: TGTGCCAGCAGCCAAGCGACTAGCAGATACTCCTACGAGCAGTACTTC. The encoded protein is CASSQATSRYSYEQYF.

V is TRBV6-1 and J is TRBJ2-6, with TRBD1 as a possible D gene (5 bases). Trimming removed 0 bases at V and 4 bases at J, with 7 bases between. CDR3 length equals 15 residues. The germline V gene has CDR1 MNHNS and CDR2 SASEGT. CDR3 sequence: CASSEAGAGANVLTF. CDR3 nucleotide sequence: TGTGCCAGCAGTGAAGCAGGGGCCGGGGCCAACGTCCTGACTTTC.

The chain employs TRBV7-9 and TRBJ2-2; tentative D call: TRBD1 (6 bases). CDR1 is SEHNR, CDR2 FQNEAQ, per germline (reference sequence). Trimming pared 5 bases from V and 6 bases from J, leaving 10 bases between. This CDR3 is built from 13 residues. The CDR3 sequence is CASSIRGSGELFF. CDR3 nucleotide sequence: TGTGCCAGCAGCATCAGGGGATCCGGGGAGCTGTTTTTT.

This chain's CDR3 is CASSVMGTGAEKLFF. CDR3 DNA sequence: TGTGCCAGCAGCGTAATGGGGACAGGGGCTGAAAAACTGTTTTTT. V gene TRBV9 combines with J gene TRBJ1-4, with 10 bases that match TRBD1. V trimming: 1 base; J trimming: 7 bases; junction bases outside the gene matches: 4. This CDR3 has 15 residues. CDR1 is SGDLS, CDR2 YYNGEE, per germline.

The gene calls are TRBV15 and TRBJ1-5; D unclear. Per germline, CDR1 LNHNV and CDR2 YYDKDF (reference sequence). The CDR3 sequence is 16 residues long. The ends were cut back, 0 bases at V and 1 base at J, with 10 bases in the middle. CDR3 bases: TGTGCCACCAGCAGAGATCCCGGGGTAAGCAATCAGCCCCAGCATTTT. This gives the protein CATSRDPGVSNQPQHF.

The V and J genes are TRBV4-2 and TRBJ2-1, with 11 bases lining up with TRBD1. Germline V CDR1 and CDR2: LGHNA, YNFKEQ. With V trimmed by 4 bases and J by 7 bases, 6 bases remained unmatched. The CDR3 has 15 residues. DNA of the CDR3: TGTGCCAGCAGCCCCCGGACAGGGGGCGTGAATGAGCAGTTCTTC. This encodes CASSPRTGGVNEQFF.

This sequence joins TRBV7-9 and TRBJ2-7; D call uncertain. The CDR3 has 13 residues. Deletions cut 1 base from V and 4 bases from J, with 8 bases between. Germline V gene sequence: CDR1 SEHNR, CDR2 FQNEAQ (reference sequence). The CDR3 loop reads CASSLDYPYEQYF. In DNA, the CDR3 is TGTGCCAGCAGCTTAGATTATCCTTACGAGCAGTACTTC.

The V gene is TRBV9, the J gene TRBJ2-3, with D perhaps TRBD1 (6 bases). This CDR3 region has 16 residues. Trimming removed 0 bases at V and 2 bases at J, with 13 bases between. Germline V gene data show CDR1 as SGDLS and CDR2 as YYNGEE. CDR3 nucleotides: TGTGCCAGCAGCGTAGGTCCAGGGGCCGACACAGATACGCAGTATTTT. Its protein is CASSVGPGADTDTQYF.

The CDR3 sequence is CATSRQTGIHEQYF. The CDR3 nucleotides read TGTGCCACCAGCAGACAGACAGGGATCCACGAGCAGTACTTC. The J gene is TRBJ2-7, the V gene TRBV15; the match to TRBD1 covers 7 bases. Unmatched junction bases numbered 6, after V lost 2 bases and J lost 5 bases. This CDR3 has 14 residues. Germline V lookup: CDR1 LNHNV, CDR2 YYDKDF (reference sequence).

The chain links TRBV7-9 to TRBJ1-1; possible D gene TRBD1, 6 bases. The CDR3 runs to 14 residues. The V end was cut by 3 bases, the J end by 1 base, with 9 bases between. Germline V gene data show CDR1 as SEHNR and CDR2 as FQNEAQ (reference sequence). CDR3 coding DNA: TGTGCCAGCAGCTTGACAGGATCGAACACTGAAGCTTTCTTT. This translates into CASSLTGSNTEAFF.

The chain has TRBV27 and TRBJ2-5; D perhaps matches TRBD1 (6 bases). This CDR3 is built from 15 residues. V was shortened by 7 bases and J by 3 bases, with 18 bases between the two germline ends. Germline V gene data show CDR1 as MNHEY and CDR2 as SMNVEV (reference sequence). Written as DNA, the CDR3 is TGTGCCAGCAAAGCTCGGTTTCCAGGGGAAGAGACCCAGTACTTC. Translated, it gives CASKARFPGEETQYF.

J is TRBJ2-7 and V is TRBV27, with a tentative D call TRBD1 (5 bases). The CDR3 contains 13 residues. With 8 bases removed from V and 3 bases from J, the gap between germline ends came to 14 bases. CDR1 is MNHEY, CDR2 SMNVEV, per germline (reference sequence). In DNA form, the CDR3 reads TGTGCCAGCGGATATACAAGGGGCTACGAGCAGTACTTC. Protein: CASGYTRGYEQYF.

V and J are TRBV3-1 (or the pseudogene TRBV3-2) and TRBJ2-5; possibly TRBD2 for D (5 bases). Germline V gene data show CDR1 as LGHDT and CDR2 as YNNKEL (reference sequence). Between the trimmed V and J ends, which lost 1 base and 4 bases, there was a span of 19 bases. This CDR3 is 17 amino acids long. Here the CDR3 reads CASSQAPPGSGAETQYF. CDR3 DNA: TGTGCCAGCAGCCAAGCCCCCCCGGGGTCGGGTGCAGAGACCCAGTACTTC.

V and J are TRBV7-9 and TRBJ1-2; a possible D gene is TRBD1 (6 bases). V was shortened by 1 base and J by 5 bases, with 23 bases between the two germline ends. This CDR3 is built from 18 residues. Germline CDR1 reads SEHNR; CDR2 reads FQNEAQ (reference sequence). The CDR3 spells CASSLVSAGAVGRYGYTF. For the CDR3, the DNA is TGTGCCAGCAGCTTAGTATCGGCAGGGGCCGTTGGTCGTTATGGCTACACCTTC.